This passage covers 5 T cell receptor beta chains from one sample sequenced in a study of blood T cell repertoires in COVID-19. The data were produced by immunoSEQ multiplex PCR, yet TCRdb's version contains in-frame clones alone and is incomplete. The top ten hold 9.7% of the sample, which has a few hundred thousand clones, roughly 88% seen once. Sequenced sample: peripheral blood. The source is a man between 45 and 60 years old with active or convalescent COVID-19.

The V and J genes are TRBV27 and TRBJ2-2; 9 bases line up with TRBD1. The CDR3 totals 16 residues. CDR1 MNHEY and CDR2 SMNVEV come from the germline V gene (reference sequence). V dropped 5 bases and J dropped 3; count of bases not matched to a gene: 7. CDR3: CASSPYRTGDTGELFF. For the CDR3, the DNA is TGTGCCAGCAGTCCCTACCGGACAGGGGACACCGGGGAGCTGTTTTTT.

The chain recombines TRBV9 with TRBJ2-5, with 8 nucleotides matching TRBD2. J was trimmed by 5 bases and V by 0 bases; bases with no gene match: 6. Germline-derived CDR1 and CDR2 are SGDLS and YYNGEE. The CDR3 has 15 amino acids. The chain's CDR3 is CASSVEPGGLETQYF. As DNA, the CDR3 is TGTGCCAGCAGCGTAGAGCCGGGGGGGCTGGAGACCCAGTACTTC.

DNA for the CDR3: TGTGCCAGCAGCAGGGGGACAGGATCGGACGAGCAGTACGTC. It translates to CASSRGTGSDEQYV. The J gene is TRBJ2-7, the V gene TRBV28; 8 bases map to TRBD1. V gave up 6 bases and J gave up 5 bases; unmatched junction bases: 9. CDR3 length: 14 residues. The germline V gene encodes CDR1 MDHEN and CDR2 SYDVKM.

This clone was detected once. The genes are TRBV7-6 and TRBJ2-2, with 8 bases lining up with TRBD1. The junction had 2 bases not matched to a gene; V was cut back by 5 bases and J by 6 bases. CDR3 size: 13 residues. From germline, CDR1 is SGHVS and CDR2 FNYEAQ. CDR3 region: CASSRTGSGELFF. The DNA of the CDR3 is TGTGCCAGCAGCAGGACAGGGTCCGGGGAGCTGTTTTTT.

The chain is built from TRBV5-1 and TRBJ2-1; the D is unclear. V lost 5 bases and J 0 bases, leaving 15 bases between the germline ends. Germline lookup yields CDR1 SGHRS and CDR2 YFSETQ. The CDR3 spans 16 residues. CDR3 in amino acids: CASSFSQLSSYNEQFF. For the CDR3, the DNA is TGCGCCAGCAGTTTTAGCCAGTTGAGCTCCTACAATGAGCAGTTCTTC.